Following are 10 T cell receptor beta chains from one sample sequenced in a study of OX40 agonist ivuxolimab in advanced cancers. Produced via immunoSEQ multiplex PCR; TCRdb's table is partial and in-frame only. The sample records about 40,000 clones, around 82% being singletons. The material was CD4+ or CD8+ T cells sorted from blood, obtained in a trial of the OX40 agonist ivuxolimab. These receptor sequences come from an adult with an advanced solid tumor such as melanoma, head and neck, liver or kidney cancer.

The chain joins TRBV7-9 to TRBJ1-6; the match to TRBD1 covers 8 bases. Per the germline V gene, CDR1 is SEHNR and CDR2 is FQNEAQ (reference sequence). This CDR3 comprises 15 residues. The V and J ends lost 2 bases and 4 bases, in that order; junction bases with no gene match: 1. In DNA, the CDR3 is TGTGCCAGCAGCTTAACAGGGGGATATAATTCACCCCTCCACTTT. Translation gives CASSLTGGYNSPLHF.

This chain joins TRBV2 and TRBJ2-1; the match to TRBD2 covers 8 bases. The CDR3 length is 13 residues. V shed 8 bases and J 8 bases; nucleotides not matched to a gene: 8. The germline V gene has CDR1 SNHLY and CDR2 FYNNEI. The CDR3 coding sequence is TGTGCCAGCTCCCTCTCCGGGGGGGATGAGCAGTTCTTC. Protein: CASSLSGGDEQFF.

The rearrangement joins TRBV12-2 to TRBJ1-4; the table's D call of TRBD1 was not tested on the DNA. TRBV12-2 is a known pseudogene. The CDR3 is made up of 16 amino acids. This CDR3 is CASRTRPTGVDEKLFF. CDR3 DNA sequence: TGTGCAAGTCGCACGCGCCCGACAGGGGTGGATGAAAAACTGTTTTTT.

V usage is TRBV6-5 and J usage is TRBJ2-4, with D maybe TRBD1 (5 bases). Trimming took 4 bases from V and 3 from J, leaving 10 bases between them. The germline gives CDR1 MNHEY, CDR2 SVGAGI. The CDR3 runs 14 residues. The CDR3 DNA reads TGTGCCAGCAGTTTAGGGGTTGGCAAAAACATTCAGTACTTC. Translated: CASSLGVGKNIQYF.

V is TRBV5-6 and J is TRBJ1-1, with no clear D. V was clipped by 4 bases and J by 1 base, with 14 bases between them. Germline loops: CDR1 SGHDT, CDR2 YYEEEE. The CDR3 runs to 15 residues. CDR3 sequence reads: CASSPGSRGNTEAFF. CDR3 DNA: TGTGCCAGCAGCCCCGGGAGCCGGGGGAACACTGAAGCTTTCTTT.

This clone turned up a few times. This chain connects TRBV7-9 to TRBJ1-2, with D uncertain. Trimming pared 3 bases from V and 8 bases from J, leaving 13 bases between. The germline V gene encodes CDR1 SEHNR and CDR2 FQNEAQ (reference sequence). This CDR3 has 13 residues. The CDR3 reads CASSFSDPRGYTF. The DNA of the CDR3 is TGTGCCAGCAGCTTCTCGGACCCTAGGGGCTACACCTTC.

CDR3 in amino acids: CAISEGGGPQETQYF. Here the CDR3 DNA reads TGTGCCATCAGTGAAGGGGGGGGGCCCCAAGAGACCCAGTACTTC. The J gene is TRBJ2-5, the V gene TRBV10-3; possible D gene TRBD2, 7 bases. V was cut by 3 bases and J by 1 base, with 12 bases left in between. The CDR3 runs to 15 residues. Per germline, CDR1 ENHRY and CDR2 SYGVKD.

This clone appeared a single time. The J gene is TRBJ2-7, the V gene TRBV30, with D perhaps assigned TRBD1 or TRBD2 (6 bases each). The CDR3 loop spans 11 amino acids. Germline lookup yields CDR1 GTSNPN and CDR2 SVGIG (reference sequence). The germline V and J ends were trimmed by 0 bases and 12 bases, with 12 bases remaining between them. Here the CDR3 reads CAWSVGGLTYF. CDR3 coding DNA: TGTGCCTGGAGTGTTGGGGGGCTTACGTACTTC.

The chain uses TRBV7-9 and TRBJ1-2, with 9 bases identical to TRBD1. The germline gives CDR1 SEHNR, CDR2 FQNEAQ (reference sequence). The trim removed 5 bases at V and 3 bases at J, leaving 7 bases unmatched. The CDR3 consists of 15 residues. CDR3 loop: CASSTRTGVHYGYTF. Written as DNA, the CDR3 is TGTGCCAGCAGCACCCGGACAGGGGTGCACTATGGCTACACCTTC.

This rearrangement joins TRBV11-2 to TRBJ1-2, with 8 bases matching TRBD1. This CDR3 has 15 amino acids. J gave up 2 bases and V 4 bases, and 6 bases lay outside the gene matches. Germline CDR1 SGHAT, CDR2 FQNNGV. This chain's CDR3 is CASSSPQGANYGYTF. CDR3 sequence (DNA): TGTGCCAGCAGCTCGCCTCAGGGGGCCAACTATGGCTACACCTTC.